These 10 T cell receptor beta chains were all obtained from the same sample, sequenced in a study of T cell repertoires in aging, cancer and after chemotherapy. The template was genomic DNA from peripheral blood, not RNA. A mixed TRB-A/B primer pool amplified rearranged TRB by multiplex touch-down PCR. Via MiXCR, TCRdb re-called the multiplex PCR reads, giving one row per CDR3 protein. In the table there are around 5,000 distinct CDR3 sequences, 35% to 45% of which are singletons. The sample was blood. These receptors all stem from a human donor with a blood cancer.

The chain uses TRBV18 and TRBJ2-7; TRBD1 agrees at 8 bases. This CDR3 comprises 14 residues. The ends lost 0 bases at V and 5 bases at J; junction bases unmatched: 3. Germline CDR1 reads KGHSH; CDR2 reads LQKENI. CDR3 in amino acids: CASSPPADRDEQYF. The CDR3, as DNA: TGTGCCAGCTCACCACCAGCGGACAGGGACGAGCAGTACTTC. Full variable domain (rest looked up from reference TRBV18 and TRBJ2-7): NAGVMQNPRHLVRRRGQEARLRCSPMKGHSHVYWYRQLPEEGLKFMVYLQKENIIDESGMPKERFSAEFPKEGPSILRIQQVVRGDSAAYFCASSPPADRDEQYFGPGTRLTVT.

J is TRBJ1-5 and V is TRBV15, with 7 bases identical to TRBD1. The CDR3 covers 13 residues. V shed 3 bases, J shed 11 bases, and the junction held 7 bases outside the gene matches. The germline gives CDR1 LNHNV, CDR2 YYDKDF (reference sequence). CDR3 nucleotide sequence: TGTGCCACCAGCAGCGACCGACAGGGCGCCCAGCATTTT. Protein: CATSSDRQGAQHF. Looking up the rest from reference TRBV15 and TRBJ1-5 gives the full variable domain: DAMVIQNPRYQVTQFGKPVTLSCSQTLNHNVMYWYQQKSSQAPKLLFHYYDKDFNNEADTPDNFQSRRPNTSFCFLDIRSPGLGDTAMYLCATSSDRQGAQHFGDGTRLSIL.

There are a few counts of this clonotype. The chain links TRBV19 to TRBJ2-5; D might be TRBD2 (5 bases). Trimming stripped 1 base from V and 2 bases from J, with 11 bases between. Germline values: CDR1 LNHDA, CDR2 SQIVND (reference sequence). The CDR3 is made up of 15 amino acids. The CDR3 spells CASSIGTDLQETQYF. The CDR3, as DNA: TGTGCCAGTAGTATAGGGACTGATCTTCAAGAGACCCAGTACTTC. The entire variable domain, with the rest obtained from reference TRBV19 and TRBJ2-5, is as follows: DGGITQSPKYLFRKEGQNVTLSCEQNLNHDAMYWYRQDPGQGLRLIYYSQIVNDFQKGDIAEGYSVSREKKESFPLTVTSAQKNPTAFYLCASSIGTDLQETQYFGPGTRLLVL.

This clonotype showed up just a few times. The chain couples TRBV30 to TRBJ1-6; 9 bases are shared with TRBD1. CDR3 length: 14 amino acids. CDR1 and CDR2 from the germline V gene are GTSNPN and SVGIG (reference sequence). The ends lost 5 bases at V and 6 bases at J; junction bases unmatched: 5. The CDR3 coding sequence is TGTGCCTGGGCCCGGGACAGGGCTAATTCACCCCTCCACTTT. It codes for CAWARDRANSPLHF.

Regarding this clonotype: A read error may explain this, as a much larger clone is one base away. The genes are TRBV6-5 and TRBJ2-2, with D hard to call. The CDR3 has 14 residues. The germline V and J ends were trimmed by 9 bases and 0 bases, with 11 bases remaining between them. Per germline, CDR1 MNHEY and CDR2 SVGAGI. The CDR3 region has the DNA TGTGCCAGAGGATCCGCGACGAACACCGGGGAGCTGTTTTTT. This encodes CARGSATNTGELFF.

J is TRBJ2-6 and V is TRBV19; 9 nucleotides match TRBD2. The CDR3 length is 17 residues. J lost 0 bases, V lost 6 bases, and 6 bases had no gene match. Germline V gene lookup returns CDR1 LNHDA and CDR2 SQIVND (reference sequence). CDR3 protein: CASRREGPVSGANVLTF. CDR3 bases: TGTGCCAGTAGGCGGGAGGGCCCTGTCTCTGGGGCCAACGTCCTGACTTTC.

The chain couples TRBV4-3 to TRBJ1-2; D is undetermined. The CDR3 consists of 15 residues. V was shortened by 0 bases and J by 0 bases, with 8 bases between the two germline ends. The V gene's germline CDR1 is LGHNA and CDR2 YSLEER. CDR3 DNA: TGCGCCAGCAGCCAAGACGGCAGTACTAACTATGGCTACACCTTC. Translating it yields CASSQDGSTNYGYTF.

V usage is TRBV5-5 and J usage is TRBJ1-4; D not resolved. The V gene's germline CDR1 is SGHKS and CDR2 YYEKEE (reference sequence). This CDR3 has 15 residues. Trimming stripped 0 bases from V and 1 base from J, with 7 bases between. The CDR3 sequence is CASSLAGLTNEKLFF. CDR3 DNA sequence: TGTGCCAGCAGCTTGGCAGGTTTAACTAATGAAAAACTGTTTTTT.

As concerns this clonotype: A much larger clone differs by one base, so this may be a read error. The V gene is TRBV30, the J gene TRBJ2-5; possible D gene TRBD2, 6 bases. Trimming removed 0 bases at V and 5 bases at J, with 13 bases between. Germline CDR1 is GTSNPN and CDR2 is SVGIG (reference sequence). This CDR3 has 14 amino acids. The CDR3 loop reads CAWSVWVGGETQYF. The DNA for the CDR3 is TGTGCCTGGAGTGTCTGGGTGGGAGGTGAGACCCAGTACTTC.

J is TRBJ2-3 and V is TRBV7-2; no clear D. With 4 bases removed from V and 7 bases from J, the gap between germline ends came to 18 bases. CDR1 is SGHTA and CDR2 is FQGNSA in the germline V gene. The CDR3 extends over 15 amino acids. Here the CDR3 reads CASSSLTVNPHTQYF. CDR3 DNA sequence: TGTGCCAGCAGCTCTCTGACGGTGAATCCCCATACGCAGTATTTT.